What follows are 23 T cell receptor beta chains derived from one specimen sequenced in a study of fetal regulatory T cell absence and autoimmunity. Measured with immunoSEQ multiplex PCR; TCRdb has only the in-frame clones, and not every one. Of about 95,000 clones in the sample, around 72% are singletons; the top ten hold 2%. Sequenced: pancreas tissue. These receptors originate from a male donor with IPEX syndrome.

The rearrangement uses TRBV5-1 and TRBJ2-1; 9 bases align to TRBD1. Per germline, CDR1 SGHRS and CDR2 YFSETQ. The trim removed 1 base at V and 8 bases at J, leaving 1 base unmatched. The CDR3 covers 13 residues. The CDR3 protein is CASSLTGGDEQFF. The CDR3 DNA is TGCGCCAGCAGCTTGACAGGGGGCGATGAGCAGTTCTTC.

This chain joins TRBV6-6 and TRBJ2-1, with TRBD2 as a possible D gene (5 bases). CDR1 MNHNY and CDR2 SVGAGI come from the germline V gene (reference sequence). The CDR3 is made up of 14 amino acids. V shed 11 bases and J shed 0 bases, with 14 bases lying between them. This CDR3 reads CAGGSGSSYNEQFF. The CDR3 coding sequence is TGTGCCGGAGGCAGTGGCAGCTCCTACAATGAGCAGTTCTTC.

CDR3 bases: TGTGCCAGCAGTTTCCTAGAACTCGGGGAGCTGTTTTTT. Translated: CASSFLELGELFF. The rearrangement uses TRBV27 and TRBJ2-2; no clear D gene. The germline V gene has CDR1 MNHEY and CDR2 SMNVEV (reference sequence). The CDR3 is 13 amino acids. V lost 3 bases and J 7 bases, leaving 9 bases between the germline ends.

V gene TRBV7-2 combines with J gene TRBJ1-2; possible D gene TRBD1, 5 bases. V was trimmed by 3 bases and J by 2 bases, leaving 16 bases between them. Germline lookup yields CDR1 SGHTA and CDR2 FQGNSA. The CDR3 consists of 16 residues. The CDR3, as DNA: TGTGCCAGCAGCTTTGTTGTTGGGACCGGCAACTATGGCTACACCTTC. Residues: CASSFVVGTGNYGYTF.

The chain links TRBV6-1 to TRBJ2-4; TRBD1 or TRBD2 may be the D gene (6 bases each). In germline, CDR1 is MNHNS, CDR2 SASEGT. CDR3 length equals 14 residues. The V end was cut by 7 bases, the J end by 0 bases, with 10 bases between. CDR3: CASKGGLAKNIQYF. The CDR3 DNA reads TGTGCCAGCAAGGGGGGTCTAGCCAAAAACATTCAGTACTTC.

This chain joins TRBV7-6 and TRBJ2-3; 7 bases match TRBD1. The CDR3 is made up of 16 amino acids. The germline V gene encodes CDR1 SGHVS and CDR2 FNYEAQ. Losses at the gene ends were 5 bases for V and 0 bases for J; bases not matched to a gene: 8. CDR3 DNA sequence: TGTGCCAGCAGCCCCCGAGGGGGCCCTAGCACAGATACGCAGTATTTT. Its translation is CASSPRGGPSTDTQYF.

CDR3 sequence: CASIKNTEAFF. The CDR3 DNA is TGTGCCAGCATTAAGAACACTGAAGCTTTCTTT. The chain links TRBV6-1 to TRBJ1-1, with D uncertain. Germline CDR1 is MNHNS and CDR2 is SASEGT. The CDR3 sequence is 11 residues long. Trimming left V 7 bases short and J 1 base short, with 4 bases between.

The CDR3 region is CASSLGLAGWDEQFF. CDR3 bases: TGCGCCAGCAGCTTAGGACTAGCGGGCTGGGATGAGCAGTTCTTC. The chain carries TRBV5-1 and TRBJ2-1; 11 nucleotides line up with TRBD2. This CDR3 has 15 amino acids. In germline, CDR1 is SGHRS, CDR2 YFSETQ. Trimming took 2 bases from V and 8 from J; bases not matched to a gene: 6. The variable domain in full, with the rest retrieved from reference TRBV5-1 and TRBJ2-1, is KAGVTQTPRYLIKTRGQQVTLSCSPISGHRSVSWYQQTPGQGLQFLFEYFSETQRNKGNFPGRFSGRQFSNSRSEMNVSTLELGDSALYLCASSLGLAGWDEQFFGPGTRLTVL.

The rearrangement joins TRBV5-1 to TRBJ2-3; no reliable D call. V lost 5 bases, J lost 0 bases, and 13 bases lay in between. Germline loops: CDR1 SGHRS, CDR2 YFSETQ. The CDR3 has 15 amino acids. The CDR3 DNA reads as TGCGCCAGCAGTCCTATCATCCCCAGCACAGATACGCAGTATTTT. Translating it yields CASSPIIPSTDTQYF.

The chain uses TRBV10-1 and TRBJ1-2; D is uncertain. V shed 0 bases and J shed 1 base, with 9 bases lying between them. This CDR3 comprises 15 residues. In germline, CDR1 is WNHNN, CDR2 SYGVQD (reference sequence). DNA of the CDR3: TGCGCCAGCAGTGAGTCGAAGGGTTATAACTATGGCTACACCTTC. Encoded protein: CASSESKGYNYGYTF.

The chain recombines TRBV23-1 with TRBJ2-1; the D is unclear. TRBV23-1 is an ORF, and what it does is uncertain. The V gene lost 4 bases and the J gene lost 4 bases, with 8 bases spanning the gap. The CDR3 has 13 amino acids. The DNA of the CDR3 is TGCGCCAGCAGTCCTCCCGGGTACAATGAGCAGTTCTTC. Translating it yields CASSPPGYNEQFF.

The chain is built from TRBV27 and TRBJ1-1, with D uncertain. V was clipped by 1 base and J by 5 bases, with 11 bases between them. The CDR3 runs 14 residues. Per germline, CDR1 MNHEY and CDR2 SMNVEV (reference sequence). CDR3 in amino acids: CASSLFGDQTEAFF. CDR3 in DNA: TGTGCCAGCAGTTTATTCGGGGATCAAACTGAAGCTTTCTTT.

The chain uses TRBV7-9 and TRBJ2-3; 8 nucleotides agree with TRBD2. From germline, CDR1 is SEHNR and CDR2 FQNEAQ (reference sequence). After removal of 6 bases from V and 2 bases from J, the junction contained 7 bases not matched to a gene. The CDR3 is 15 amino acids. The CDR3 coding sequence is TGTGCCAGCAGTTATAGCGGGGTGGTCACAGATACGCAGTATTTT. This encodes CASSYSGVVTDTQYF.

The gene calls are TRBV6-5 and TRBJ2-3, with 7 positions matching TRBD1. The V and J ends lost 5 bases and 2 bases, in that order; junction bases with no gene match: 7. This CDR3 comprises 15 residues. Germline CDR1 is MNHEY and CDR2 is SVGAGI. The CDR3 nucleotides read TGTGCCAGCAGTCCCGGGACAGTACTCACAGATACGCAGTATTTT. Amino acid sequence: CASSPGTVLTDTQYF.

CDR3 DNA: TGTGCCAGCAGCTTGGGGATGGGGGGCACTGAAGCTTTCTTT. Translating gives CASSLGMGGTEAFF. V is TRBV5-6 and J is TRBJ1-1, with D perhaps TRBD1 (5 bases). Germline V lookup: CDR1 SGHDT, CDR2 YYEEEE. The CDR3 extends over 14 amino acids. The V end was cut by 0 bases, the J end by 4 bases, with 10 bases between.

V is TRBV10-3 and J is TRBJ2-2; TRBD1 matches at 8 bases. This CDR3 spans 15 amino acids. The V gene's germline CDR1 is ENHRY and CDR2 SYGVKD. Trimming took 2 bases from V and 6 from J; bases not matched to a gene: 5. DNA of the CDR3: TGTGCCATCAGTGAGGTGGACAGGGAAGCCGGGGAGCTGTTTTTT. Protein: CAISEVDREAGELFF.

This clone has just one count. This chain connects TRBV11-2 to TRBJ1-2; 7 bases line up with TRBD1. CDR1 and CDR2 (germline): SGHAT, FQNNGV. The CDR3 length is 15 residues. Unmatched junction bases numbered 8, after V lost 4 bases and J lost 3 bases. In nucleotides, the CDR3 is TGTGCCAGCAGCTCCTACAGGGGTGATTACTATGGCTACACCTTC. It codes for CASSSYRGDYYGYTF. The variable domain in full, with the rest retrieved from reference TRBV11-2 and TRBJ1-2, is EAGVAQSPRYKIIEKRQSVAFWCNPISGHATLYWYQQILGQGPKLLIQFQNNGVVDDSQLPKDRFSAERLKGVDSTLKIQPAKLEDSAVYLCASSSYRGDYYGYTFGSGTRLTVV.

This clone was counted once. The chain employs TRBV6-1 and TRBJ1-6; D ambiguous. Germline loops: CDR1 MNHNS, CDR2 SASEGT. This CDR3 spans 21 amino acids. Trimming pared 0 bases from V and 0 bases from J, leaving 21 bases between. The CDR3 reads CASSEAIIPHLNSSYNSPLHF. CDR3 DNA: TGTGCCAGCAGTGAAGCGATCATCCCTCATCTCAACAGCTCCTATAATTCACCCCTCCACTTT.

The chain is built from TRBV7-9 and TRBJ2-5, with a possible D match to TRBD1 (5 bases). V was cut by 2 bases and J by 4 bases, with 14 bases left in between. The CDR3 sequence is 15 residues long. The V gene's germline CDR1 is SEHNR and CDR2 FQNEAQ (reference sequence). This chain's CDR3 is CASSLFMGLGETQYF. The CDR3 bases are TGTGCCAGCAGCTTATTCATGGGGCTAGGAGAGACCCAGTACTTC.

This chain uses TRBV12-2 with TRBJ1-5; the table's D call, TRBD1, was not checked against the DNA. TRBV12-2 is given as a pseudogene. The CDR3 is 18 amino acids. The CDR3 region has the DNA TGTGCAAGTCGCATGGACAGGGAAGGGTATCGGGTAAATCAGCCCCAGCATTTT. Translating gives CASRMDREGYRVNQPQHF.

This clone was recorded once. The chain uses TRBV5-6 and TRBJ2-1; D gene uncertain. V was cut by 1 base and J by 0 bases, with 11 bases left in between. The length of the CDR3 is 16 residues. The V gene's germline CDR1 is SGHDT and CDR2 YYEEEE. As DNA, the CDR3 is TGTGCCAGCAGCTTGCGGCAGGCCTACTCCTACAATGAGCAGTTCTTC. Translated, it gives CASSLRQAYSYNEQFF.

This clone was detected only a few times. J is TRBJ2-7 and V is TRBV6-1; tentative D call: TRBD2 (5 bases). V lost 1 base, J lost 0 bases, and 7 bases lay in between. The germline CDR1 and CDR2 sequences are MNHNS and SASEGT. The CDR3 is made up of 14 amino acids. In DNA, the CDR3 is TGTGCCAGCAGTGAAGTAGGGAGCTCCTACGAGCAGTACTTC. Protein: CASSEVGSSYEQYF.

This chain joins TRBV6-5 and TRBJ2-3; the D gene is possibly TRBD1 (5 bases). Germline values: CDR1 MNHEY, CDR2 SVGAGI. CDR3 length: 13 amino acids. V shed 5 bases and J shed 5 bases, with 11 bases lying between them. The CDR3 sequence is CASSPLGVDTQYF. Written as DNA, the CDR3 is TGTGCCAGCAGTCCCTTAGGGGTAGATACGCAGTATTTT.